This T cell receptor beta chain originates from a study of T cells in localized non-small cell lung cancer. General observations from the study: Uninvolved adjacent lung had higher T cell clonality than tumor and all other tissues. Blood T cell density predicted longer survival; adjacent-lung clonality, shorter. Detection in adjacent lung was observed for a median roughly 57 of the top 100 tumor clones.

Details on this clone: The antigen is not known.

Here immunoSEQ multiplex PCR was the method, and the copy in TCRdb shows in-frame clones only, minus some. The repertoire consists of about 55,000 clones, with roughly 84% occurring once and the leading ten covering about 15%. After removal of 4 bases from V and 4 bases from J, the junction contained 13 bases not matched to a gene. The CDR3 has 18 amino acids. Germline CDR1 is SNHLY and CDR2 is FYNNEI. The sequence came from a man aged 35 to 70 with stage III lung adenocarcinoma. This rearrangement joins TRBV2 to TRBJ2-6; TRBD1 matches at 7 bases. The sequenced sample was peripheral blood mononuclear cells, obtained before any cancer treatment. The chain's CDR3 is CASSAHSQGLGGANVLTF. CDR3 DNA: TGTGCCAGCAGTGCGCATTCACAGGGGTTAGGAGGGGCCAACGTCCTGACTTTC.